The T cell receptor (beta chain) under discussion was sequenced for a study of blood T cells in healthy people across ages. About 10 milliliters of peripheral blood were drawn from each donor into EDTA-treated tubes. Study-wide points: TCR beta diversity per million T cells fell roughly linearly with age.

This clonotype was observed a handful of times. Its antigen remains unknown. The germline V gene encodes CDR1 SGHTA and CDR2 FQGNSA. Trimming removed 5 bases from V and 3 bases from J, with 11 bases in between. The CDR3 sequence is 13 residues long. A J-beta primer mix and a sample-barcoded 5' primer were used in a second PCR of roughly 6 to 11 cycles. MiXCR, run by TCRdb on the 5' RACE reads, gives a single entry per CDR3 protein. This sample has 1.5 million to 2 million distinct CDR3 sequences; about 50% occur once, and the top ten carry around 2.1%. The receptor's source is a woman between 35 and 50 years old in good health. Sequencing input: blood. This chain connects TRBV7-2 to TRBJ2-7, with D tentatively TRBD2 (6 bases). As DNA, the CDR3 is TGTGCCAGCAGCAATAGCGGTATCTACGAGCAGTACTTC. It yields the protein CASSNSGIYEQYF.